This note documents a single T cell receptor (beta chain) sequence. Its antigen target is currently unknown. No clone much larger than this one lies a single base away; base qualities are absent. Each collaborating institution followed its own protocols to collect whole blood in K2EDTA tubes. For TCRbeta analysis, collaborators shipped samples in one of three forms: frozen whole blood, isolated PBMCs, or DNA extracted from either of those sample types. TCRbeta CDR3 regions were amplified from genomic DNA by means of the immunoSEQ Assay, a bias-controlled multiplex PCR. Turning to the authors' computational methods: Within the assay, amplification of reference gene primers was used to estimate how many nucleated cells each sample contained. To quantify the absolute abundance of each unique TCRbeta CDR3 rearrangement, sequence reads were collapsed and filtered. For each sample, productive Simpson clonality was calculated by taking the square root of Simpson's diversity index across productive rearrangements. In its TCRdb copy, this immuneACCESS table keeps in-frame sequences only and misses some clones. Where compared with another copy, unresolved V genes explain less than half of these, and the others have no known cause. D and trimming come from the DNA, and the V and J calls and clone size come from that table. The sample profile shows 110,000 or so clones; 81% of them were found once. The ten largest make up about 1.4% of the sample.

The record originates from a study of blood T cell repertoires in COVID-19 (dated by TCRdb to the early 2020s). Describing the broader study: The collaborator samples originated in the United States, Italy and Spain and spanned the acute and convalescent phases of COVID-19. Where available, HLA class I and class II types were taken from metadata supplied by the sample provider and were not determined by assay-based typing. The repertoires were released in a freely available public database meant as a resource for research on the immune response to SARS-CoV-2. Subjects who had been exposed to COVID-19, were actively infected with it, or had recovered from it provided the deeply sampled blood TCRbeta repertoires that made up the dataset. The sample metadata nearly always contained a de-identified subject ID, COVID-19 status, age in years and sex. The samples were drawn from two sources: the first 160 participants of the ongoing ImmuneRACE study, and over 950 subjects contributed by 6 global collaborators. The material from the prospective study consisted of cDNA or gDNA derived from T cells, B-cell-depleted T cells, or PBMCs.

The paper as a whole reports these results and caveats: Clinical and demographic metadata were provided uncurated, with the amount varying by source and participant.

CDR1 and CDR2 are read off the germline V gene as MNHEY and SVGAGI. Trimming removed 7 bases from V and 8 bases from J, leaving 14 bases between the germline ends. Its CDR3 holds 12 amino acids, cysteine through phenylalanine. Of all the DNA, just the CDR3 is kept, 36 bases in frame from base 1. Specimen: peripheral blood. The origin of this receptor is a man in his fifties or sixties with acute or convalescent COVID-19. The chain is assembled from TRBV6-5 and TRBJ1-2; the best D guess is TRBD1, with 6 bases matching. The DNA reads as follows: TGTGCCAGCACCCTTAGCGGGGGCGGCTACACCTTC. Translated, this gives CASTLSGGGYTF.